Presented here are 14 T cell receptor beta chains from one specimen sequenced in a study of response to subunit inactivated influenza vaccine. TCRdb recomputed calls from the RT-PCR reads with MiXCR, one row per CDR3 protein. This sample has fewer than 800,000 distinct CDR3 sequences, with more than 15% found just once. This specimen consisted of PBMCs from blood, obtained roughly 12 days after vaccination. These receptors were taken from a man between 50 and 59 years old who received an inactivated influenza vaccine.

This clonotype was detected only a few times. The V gene is TRBV4-3, the J gene TRBJ2-1, with D possibly matching TRBD1 (6 bases). The CDR3 totals 15 residues. Germline loops: CDR1 LGHNA, CDR2 YSLEER. V was clipped by 0 bases and J by 3 bases, with 9 bases between them. The CDR3 loop is CASSQDPDSYNEQFF. CDR3 DNA sequence: TGCGCCAGCAGCCAAGATCCGGACAGCTACAATGAGCAGTTCTTC.

This chain connects TRBV29-1 to TRBJ1-4, with D possibly being TRBD1 (6 bases). V lost 7 bases and J 8 bases, leaving 14 bases between the germline ends. The CDR3 consists of 12 residues. Germline V gene sequence: CDR1 SQVTM, CDR2 ANQGSEA. For the CDR3, the DNA is TGCAGCGCACAGGGTGTAGGGGAAAAACTGTTTTTT. Translating gives CSAQGVGEKLFF.

This clonotype appeared a few times. The chain carries TRBV15 and TRBJ1-5; tentatively, D is TRBD1 (5 bases). V was shortened by 1 base and J by 7 bases, with 11 bases between the two germline ends. The CDR3 runs 14 residues. The germline V gene has CDR1 LNHNV and CDR2 YYDKDF (reference sequence). The CDR3 DNA sequence: TGTGCCACCAGCAGAGTAGGGGAGAGGCAGCCCCAGCATTTT. This sequence encodes CATSRVGERQPQHF.

CDR3 residues: CAISAGTSEEQYF. CDR3 DNA: TGTGCCATCAGTGCCGGGACTAGCGAAGAGCAGTACTTC. V is TRBV10-3 and J is TRBJ2-7, with 10 bases matching TRBD2. V gave up 4 bases and J gave up 7 bases; unmatched junction bases: 4. The CDR3 spans 13 residues. From germline, CDR1 is ENHRY and CDR2 SYGVKD.

This clonotype occurred many times. V usage is TRBV20-1 and J usage is TRBJ2-1; either TRBD1 or TRBD2 may supply D (6 bases each). Per the germline V gene, CDR1 is DFQATT and CDR2 is SNEGSKA (reference sequence). This CDR3 has 14 amino acids. With 5 bases removed from V and 8 bases from J, the gap between germline ends came to 19 bases. The CDR3 DNA is TGCAGTGCTGGTGGCGGGGCGGGACACCATGAGCAGTTCTTC. It translates to CSAGGGAGHHEQFF.

Of note for this clonotype: The junction differs from germline at one of its ends, possibly a read error. The V gene is TRBV5-4, the J gene TRBJ2-1; 8 nucleotides align to TRBD1. The CDR3 runs 17 residues. Germline V lookup: CDR1 SGHNT, CDR2 YYREEE (reference sequence). Here the CDR3 reads CAISFGFGQGAVYEQFF. In nucleotides, the CDR3 is TGTGCCATCAGCTTTGGGTTCGGGCAGGGGGCAGTCTATGAGCAGTTCTTC.

The V call is TRBV5-1, the J call TRBJ2-5, with 8 bases fitting TRBD1. The V and J ends lost 2 bases and 3 bases, in that order; junction bases with no gene match: 3. CDR1 is SGHRS and CDR2 is YFSETQ in the germline V gene. This CDR3 contains 14 residues. CDR3 amino acids: CASSFTGGEETQYF. CDR3 DNA sequence: TGCGCCAGCAGCTTTACAGGGGGTGAAGAGACCCAGTACTTC.

V gene TRBV10-3 combines with J gene TRBJ2-5; D not resolved. This CDR3 has 13 residues. Germline V gives CDR1 ENHRY, CDR2 SYGVKD. V lost 4 bases and J 5 bases, leaving 11 bases between the germline ends. The CDR3 DNA reads as TGTGCCATCAGTGTGCCGGGTGAGGAGACCCAGTACTTC. This encodes CAISVPGEETQYF.

As regards this clonotype: The junction differs from germline at one of its ends, possibly a read error. V is TRBV15 and J is TRBJ2-7; 8 bases are shared with TRBD1. The V gene's germline CDR1 is LNHNV and CDR2 YYDKDF (reference sequence). There are 14 residues in the CDR3. In DNA form, the CDR3 reads TGTGCCACCAGTAGAGACAGGGGAGCGGGCGAGCAGTACTTC. Translation: CATSRDRGAGEQYF. Based on the CDR3 plus reference TRBV15 and TRBJ2-7, the full variable domain is DAMVIQNPRYQVTQFGKPVTLSCSQTLNHNVMYWYQQKSSQAPKLLFHYYDKDFNNEADTPDNFQSRRPNTSFCFLDIRSPGLGDTAMYLCATSRDRGAGEQYFGPGTRLTVT.

This clonotype was seen a handful of times. The genes are TRBV28 and TRBJ1-2; 10 bases match TRBD1. V was pared by 6 bases and J by 7 bases, with 11 bases of the junction left unmatched. Germline CDR1 reads MDHEN; CDR2 reads SYDVKM. This CDR3 is 15 amino acids long. CDR3 loop: CASSPDRGFGGGYTF. The CDR3 DNA reads as TGTGCCAGCAGCCCGGACAGGGGGTTTGGCGGTGGCTACACCTTC.

This clonotype was picked up many times. V is TRBV20-1 and J is TRBJ2-7; 8 nucleotides match TRBD2. This CDR3 comprises 16 residues. Trimming cost V 5 bases and J 0 bases; bases outside gene matches: 12. Per germline, CDR1 DFQATT and CDR2 SNEGSKA (reference sequence). The CDR3 DNA reads as TGCAGTGCTTCCAGAGGAGGTAGCGGGGCCTCCTACGAGCAGTACTTC. Translating it yields CSASRGGSGASYEQYF.

J is TRBJ1-5 and V is TRBV15, with 7 bases matching TRBD1. Trimming cost V 3 bases and J 2 bases; bases outside gene matches: 10. From germline, CDR1 is LNHNV and CDR2 YYDKDF (reference sequence). The CDR3 has 17 residues. Here the CDR3 reads CATSSLGGGAGNQPQHF. The CDR3 DNA sequence: TGTGCCACCAGCAGCCTCGGAGGGGGCGCGGGCAATCAGCCCCAGCATTTT.

The V gene is TRBV7-2, the J gene TRBJ2-5; D gene uncertain. Germline V CDR1 and CDR2: SGHTA, FQGNSA. The V end lost 7 bases, the J end lost 5 bases, and 11 bases lay between the germline ends. This CDR3 is 12 amino acids long. The CDR3 region is CASTGSGETQYF. CDR3 nucleotide sequence: TGTGCCAGCACCGGCTCCGGGGAGACCCAGTACTTC.

This clonotype was counted many times. CDR3 DNA: TGTGCCAGCAGCCTGAGGACTAGGGAGGGTGAGCAGTTCTTC. Its translation is CASSLRTREGEQFF. This chain connects TRBV7-6 to TRBJ2-1; the match to TRBD2 covers 7 bases. Germline loops: CDR1 SGHVS, CDR2 FNYEAQ. CDR3 length: 14 residues. V lost 5 bases to trimming and J lost 9 bases; unmatched junction nucleotides: 10.